Listed here are 12 T cell receptor beta chains from one sample, sequenced in a study of blood T cell repertoires in COVID-19 (dated by TCRdb to about 2020). The library came from the immunoSEQ multiplex PCR assay. Drawn from immuneACCESS, this table holds only the in-frame rearrangements with V and J called that TCRdb kept. Clones are partly lost; checked studies trace under half to an unresolved V gene and leave the rest unexplained. The sample table lists 340,000 or so clones, around four fifths of them with a count of one. The ten largest account for approximately 3.1% of the sample. Sequences were obtained from peripheral blood. The receptors stem from a man aged 25 to 40 with active or convalescent COVID-19.

The count of this clone is one. The chain is built from TRBV9 and TRBJ1-6; 8 bases fit TRBD1. The trim removed 4 bases at V and 6 bases at J, leaving 6 bases unmatched. The CDR3 contains 15 residues. CDR1 and CDR2 from the germline V gene are SGDLS and YYNGEE. Written as DNA, the CDR3 is TGTGCCAGCAGCCCAAGGACAGGGTTTAATTCACCCCTCCACTTT. This codes for CASSPRTGFNSPLHF.

The chain recombines TRBV15 with TRBJ2-1, with TRBD2 matching 10 bases. The germline CDR1 and CDR2 sequences are LNHNV and YYDKDF (reference sequence). The CDR3 extends over 16 amino acids. V was clipped by 3 bases and J by 2 bases; unmatched bases: 4. In DNA form, the CDR3 reads TGTGCCACCAGCAGGGGACTAGCGAGAACCTACAATGAGCAGTTCTTC. Encoded protein: CATSRGLARTYNEQFF. Together with reference TRBV15 and TRBJ2-1, the CDR3 gives the full variable domain: DAMVIQNPRYQVTQFGKPVTLSCSQTLNHNVMYWYQQKSSQAPKLLFHYYDKDFNNEADTPDNFQSRRPNTSFCFLDIRSPGLGDTAMYLCATSRGLARTYNEQFFGPGTRLTVL.

About this clone itself: Additional DNA sequences in this sample encode the identical CDR3. Written as DNA, the CDR3 is TGTGCCAGCAGCTTAACCAAGAACACTGAAGCTTTCTTT. This codes for CASSLTKNTEAFF. The rearrangement joins TRBV7-3 to TRBJ1-1; no definite D call. CDR1 and CDR2 from the germline V gene are SGHTA and FQGTGA. The CDR3 sequence is 13 residues long. Trimming took off 0 bases at V and 1 base at J, with 3 bases between the two ends.

V gene TRBV3-1 (or the pseudogene TRBV3-2) combines with J gene TRBJ2-4; D perhaps matches TRBD2 (5 bases). Trimming shortened V by 1 base and J by 6 bases, and 7 bases separated the two germline ends. This CDR3 is built from 13 residues. The germline V gene has CDR1 LGHDT and CDR2 YNNKEL (reference sequence). In DNA form, the CDR3 reads TGTGCCAGCAGCCAAGTGGAGGCAAACATTCAGTACTTC. Protein sequence: CASSQVEANIQYF.

This rearrangement joins TRBV4-3 to TRBJ1-6; no firm D call. Germline V gene sequence: CDR1 LGHNA, CDR2 YSLEER. The CDR3 is 15 amino acids. With 0 bases removed from V and 7 bases from J, the gap between germline ends came to 10 bases. The DNA for the CDR3 is TGCGCCAGCAGCCAAGATCGATTACAAAATTCACCCCTCCACTTT. Protein sequence: CASSQDRLQNSPLHF.

The chain has TRBV12-3 or TRBV12-4 and TRBJ2-4; 7 bases match TRBD1. There are 13 residues in the CDR3. The V segment lost 5 bases and the J segment 8 bases; nucleotides outside the gene matches: 6. The CDR3 DNA reads TGTGCCAGCAGTCAAGACAGGGCGGACATTCAGTACTTC. Its protein is CASSQDRADIQYF.

The chain uses TRBV30 and TRBJ2-7; 11 positions match TRBD1. V dropped 2 bases and J dropped 2; count of bases not matched to a gene: 5. Germline CDR1 and CDR2: GTSNPN and SVGIG (reference sequence). The CDR3 contains 15 residues. The CDR3 nucleotides read TGTGCCTGGAGTACATCGGACAGGGGGCCCTACGAGCAGTACTTC. Translation: CAWSTSDRGPYEQYF.

The chain has TRBV6-5 and TRBJ2-7; TRBD1 agrees at 7 bases. The CDR3 loop spans 13 amino acids. Germline V gene sequence: CDR1 MNHEY, CDR2 SVGAGI. V lost 7 bases to trimming and J lost 1 base; unmatched junction nucleotides: 4. This CDR3 reads CASMKTGSYEQYF. CDR3 nucleotides: TGTGCCAGCATGAAGACAGGGTCCTACGAGCAGTACTTC.

The V and J genes are TRBV3-1 (or the pseudogene TRBV3-2) and TRBJ2-7; 10 bases are a match to TRBD2. V lost 3 bases, J lost 1 base, and 3 bases stayed unmatched. Looked up from germline, CDR1 is LGHDT and CDR2 is YNNKEL (reference sequence). This CDR3 has 15 residues. The CDR3 DNA reads as TGTGCCAGCAGCCAGTCTAGCGGGGGTTCCTACGAGCAGTACTTC. This codes for CASSQSSGGSYEQYF.

This rearrangement joins TRBV4-1 to TRBJ1-1; TRBD1 might be the D (5 bases). CDR3 length: 16 amino acids. Germline V CDR1 and CDR2: MGHRA, YSYEKL. The germline V and J ends were trimmed by 1 base and 0 bases, with 12 bases remaining between them. CDR3 protein: CASSQAMGQMNTEAFF. The CDR3 coding sequence is TGCGCCAGCAGCCAAGCGATGGGGCAGATGAACACTGAAGCTTTCTTT.

V is TRBV5-6 and J is TRBJ2-7; 7 bases agree with TRBD1. The V and J ends lost 3 bases and 3 bases, in that order; junction bases with no gene match: 9. The CDR3 sequence is 15 residues long. Germline CDR1 and CDR2: SGHDT and YYEEEE. CDR3 sequence (DNA): TGTGCCAGCAGCTGGCGACAGGGTGGAGTCTACGAGCAGTACTTC. Its protein is CASSWRQGGVYEQYF.

This rearrangement joins TRBV7-2 to TRBJ2-5; 13 bases agree with TRBD2. Germline CDR1 is SGHTA and CDR2 is FQGNSA. The CDR3 has 16 residues. The V and J ends lost 2 bases and 5 bases, in that order; junction bases with no gene match: 5. The CDR3 is CASSLNAGLAGETQYF. DNA of the CDR3: TGTGCCAGCAGCTTAAACGCGGGACTAGCGGGGGAGACCCAGTACTTC.